This TCR beta chain emerged from a study of shared clonotypes between healthy human individuals. General study findings and limits: Richness estimates generally favored naive over memory subsets.

The CD4+ fraction was divided into a CD45RA+ naive subset and a CD45RA-negative memory subset. From germline, CDR1 is SGHRS and CDR2 YFSETQ. V lost 5 bases to trimming and J lost 5 bases; unmatched junction nucleotides: 6. This CDR3 is built from 15 residues. Clones were sequenced by immunoSEQ multiplex PCR, and TCRdb holds only the in-frame ones, with some missing. The sample lists fewer than 2.5 million clones, 93% seen once, with around 0.4% in the top ten. This clone came up once. The antigen is not known. This TCR was recovered from a man between 18 and 35 years old in good health. Some clones in this sample may be carry-over from other donors' samples. This chain connects TRBV5-1 to TRBJ2-7, with TRBD2 matching 14 bases. The material sequenced was naive CD4+ T cells from PBMCs. Subset here: CD45RA+ positively selected. CDR3 coding DNA: TGCGCCAGCAGGGGACTAGCGGGAGCAAAGGACGAGCAGTACTTC. This codes for CASRGLAGAKDEQYF.